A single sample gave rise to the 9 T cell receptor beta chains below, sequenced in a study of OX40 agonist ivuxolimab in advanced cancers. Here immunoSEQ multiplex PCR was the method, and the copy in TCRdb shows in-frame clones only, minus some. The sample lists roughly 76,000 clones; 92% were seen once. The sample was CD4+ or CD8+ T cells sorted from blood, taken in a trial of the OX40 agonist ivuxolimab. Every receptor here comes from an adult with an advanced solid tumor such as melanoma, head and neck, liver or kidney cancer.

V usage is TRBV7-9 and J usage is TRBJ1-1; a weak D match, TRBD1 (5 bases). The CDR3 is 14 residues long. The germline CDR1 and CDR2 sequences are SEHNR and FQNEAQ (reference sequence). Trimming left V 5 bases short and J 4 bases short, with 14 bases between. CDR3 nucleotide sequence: TGTGCCAGCAGCCATCCGGGACTTCCCACTGAAGCTTTCTTT. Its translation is CASSHPGLPTEAFF.

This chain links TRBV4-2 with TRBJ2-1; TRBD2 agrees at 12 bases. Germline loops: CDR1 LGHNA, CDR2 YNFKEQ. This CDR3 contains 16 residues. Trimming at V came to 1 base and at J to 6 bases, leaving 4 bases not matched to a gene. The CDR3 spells CASSQGLAGASNEQFF. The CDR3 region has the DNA TGTGCCAGCAGCCAAGGACTAGCGGGGGCTTCCAATGAGCAGTTCTTC.

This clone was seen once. The CDR3 region is CASSRDRGRWANVLTF. CDR3 DNA: TGTGCCAGCAGCCGTGACAGGGGTCGCTGGGCCAACGTCCTGACTTTC. The chain recombines TRBV7-9 with TRBJ2-6, with 8 bases lining up with TRBD1. The CDR3 has 16 residues. The junction had 8 bases not matched to a gene; V was cut back by 5 bases and J by 5 bases. The V gene's germline CDR1 is SEHNR and CDR2 FQNEAQ (reference sequence). Combining the CDR3 with reference TRBV7-9 and TRBJ2-6 gives the whole variable domain DTGVSQNPRHKITKRGQNVTFRCDPISEHNRLYWYRQTLGQGPEFLTYFQNEAQLEKSRLLSDRFSAERPKGSFSTLEIQRTEQGDSAMYLCASSRDRGRWANVLTFGAGSRLTVL.

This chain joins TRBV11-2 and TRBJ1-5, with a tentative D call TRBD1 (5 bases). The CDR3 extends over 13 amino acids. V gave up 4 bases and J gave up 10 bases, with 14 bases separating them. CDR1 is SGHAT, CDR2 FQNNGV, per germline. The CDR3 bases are TGTGCCAGCAGCTCGGGGGGAGTACGCCCCCAGCATTTT. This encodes CASSSGGVRPQHF.

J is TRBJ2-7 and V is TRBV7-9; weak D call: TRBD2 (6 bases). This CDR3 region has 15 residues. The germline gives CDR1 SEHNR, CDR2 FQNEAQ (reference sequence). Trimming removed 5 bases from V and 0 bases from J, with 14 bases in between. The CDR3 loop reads CASSPRDFSSYEQYF. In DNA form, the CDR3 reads TGTGCCAGCAGCCCCCGGGACTTCAGCTCCTACGAGCAGTACTTC.

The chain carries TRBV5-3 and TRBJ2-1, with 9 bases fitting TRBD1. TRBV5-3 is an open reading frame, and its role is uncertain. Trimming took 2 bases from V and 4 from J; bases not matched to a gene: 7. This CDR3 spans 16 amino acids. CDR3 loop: CARSFPGTGLYNEQFF. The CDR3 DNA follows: TGTGCCAGAAGCTTCCCCGGGACAGGGCTTTACAATGAGCAGTTCTTC.

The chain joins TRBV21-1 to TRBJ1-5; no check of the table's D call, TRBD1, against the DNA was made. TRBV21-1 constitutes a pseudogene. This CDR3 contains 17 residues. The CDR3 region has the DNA TGTGCCAGCAGCAAATCCGGGGGCAGGGGGCAAGGTCAGCCCCAGCATTTT. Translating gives CASSKSGGRGQGQPQHF.

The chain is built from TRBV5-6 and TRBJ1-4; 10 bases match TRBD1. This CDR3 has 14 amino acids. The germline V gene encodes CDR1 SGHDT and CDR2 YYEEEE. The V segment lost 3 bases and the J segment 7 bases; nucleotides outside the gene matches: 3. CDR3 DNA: TGTGCCAGCAGCTCCGGGACAGGGGTTGAAAAACTGTTTTTT. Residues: CASSSGTGVEKLFF. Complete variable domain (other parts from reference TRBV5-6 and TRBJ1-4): DAGVTQSPTHLIKTRGQQVTLRCSPKSGHDTVSWYQQALGQGPQFIFQYYEEEERQRGNFPDRFSGHQFPNYSSELNVNALLLGDSALYLCASSSGTGVEKLFFGSGTQLSVL.

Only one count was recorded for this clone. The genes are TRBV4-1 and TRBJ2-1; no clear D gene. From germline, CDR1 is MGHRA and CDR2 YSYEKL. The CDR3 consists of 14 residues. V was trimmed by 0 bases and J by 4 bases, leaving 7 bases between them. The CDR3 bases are TGCGCCAGCAGCCAAGAAGGCCAGTACAATGAGCAGTTCTTC. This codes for CASSQEGQYNEQFF.